One sample yielded the 14 T cell receptor beta chains listed below, sequenced in a study of T cell repertoires in cytomegalovirus infection. TCRdb reprocessed the reads with MiXCR, giving one entry per CDR3 protein. Here the sample spans about 490,000 distinct CDR3 sequences, about 26% being singletons. The sample was PBMCs. The receptors originated from a human donor in good health (CMV status not recorded). Some clones in this sample may be carry-over from other donors' samples.

The sample holds many counts of this clonotype. This chain connects TRBV7-3 to TRBJ2-2; D gene uncertain. The V gene's germline CDR1 is SGHTA and CDR2 FQGTGA. CDR3 length equals 15 residues. Trimming removed 3 bases at V and 3 bases at J, with 11 bases between. In nucleotides, the CDR3 is TGTGCCAGCAGCTTGAAACTGGGTTACACCGGGGAGCTGTTTTTT. Its translation is CASSLKLGYTGELFF.

This clonotype was counted at least ten times. This chain uses TRBV7-6 with TRBJ2-3; 8 bases fit TRBD2. Germline values: CDR1 SGHVS, CDR2 FNYEAQ. The CDR3 sequence is 17 residues long. V dropped 5 bases and J dropped 3; count of bases not matched to a gene: 13. CDR3 sequence (DNA): TGTGCCAGCAGCCCAGGGACTAGAGGTTGGAGTACAGATACGCAGTATTTT. It specifies CASSPGTRGWSTDTQYF.

The chain joins TRBV20-1 to TRBJ2-1, with no clear D. CDR1 is DFQATT and CDR2 is SNEGSKA in the germline V gene (reference sequence). The CDR3 contains 14 residues. Trimming left V 6 bases short and J 0 bases short, with 12 bases between. The CDR3 nucleotides read TGCAGTGCGCACAGCCCGTTCTCCTACAATGAGCAGTTCTTC. Protein: CSAHSPFSYNEQFF.

This clonotype was seen a single time. The chain employs TRBV15 and TRBJ1-2, with D possibly being TRBD1 (6 bases). The ends were cut back, 8 bases at V and 6 bases at J, with 22 bases in the middle. Germline V gene sequence: CDR1 LNHNV, CDR2 YYDKDF (reference sequence). The length of the CDR3 is 15 residues. The CDR3 nucleotides are TGTGCCACCCAAGAAGGGGGGCGCGTTTGGGATGGCTACACCTTC. It specifies CATQEGGRVWDGYTF.

This chain uses TRBV27 with TRBJ1-3; D gene unclear. V was shortened by 6 bases and J by 0 bases, with 12 bases between the two germline ends. The CDR3 has 15 amino acids. The germline gives CDR1 MNHEY, CDR2 SMNVEV (reference sequence). The CDR3 spells CASSLTYTSGNTIYF. CDR3 coding DNA: TGTGCCAGCAGCCTAACCTACACCTCTGGAAACACCATATATTTT.

The table lists this clonotype with many counts. This chain connects TRBV7-2 to TRBJ2-7; D call uncertain. Germline V gives CDR1 SGHTA, CDR2 FQGNSA. V was trimmed by 5 bases and J by 6 bases, leaving 14 bases between them. The CDR3 spans 13 residues. The CDR3 region is CASSRFGVVEQYV. CDR3 DNA sequence: TGTGCCAGCAGCCGATTTGGGGTTGTCGAGCAGTACGTC.

This clonotype has a handful of counts. The V call is TRBV6-2 or TRBV6-3, the J call TRBJ2-2, with D unresolved. The ends were cut back, 6 bases at V and 3 bases at J, with 11 bases in the middle. Per the germline V gene, CDR1 is MNHEY and CDR2 is SVGEGT. The CDR3 is made up of 14 amino acids. The CDR3 DNA sequence: TGTGCCAGCAGCTCCGACACCTACACCGGGGAGCTGTTTTTT. Amino acids: CASSSDTYTGELFF.

The chain carries TRBV6-2 or TRBV6-3 and TRBJ1-3; no definite D call. Between the trimmed V and J ends, which lost 2 bases and 3 bases, there was a span of 8 bases. The CDR3 is made up of 14 amino acids. From germline, CDR1 is MNHEY and CDR2 SVGEGT. CDR3 amino acids: CASSYGSFGNTIYF. CDR3 nucleotides: TGTGCCAGCAGTTACGGCAGCTTTGGAAACACCATATATTTT.

V and J are TRBV24-1 and TRBJ1-2; weak D call: TRBD1 (5 bases). CDR1 is KGHDR and CDR2 is SFDVKD in the germline V gene. With 4 bases removed from V and 2 bases from J, the gap between germline ends came to 10 bases. The CDR3 covers 14 residues. The CDR3 reads CATSEGTENYGYTF. The DNA for the CDR3 is TGTGCCACCAGTGAAGGGACGGAGAACTATGGCTACACCTTC.

This sequence joins TRBV4-1 and TRBJ1-1; 8 nucleotides align to TRBD1. V shed 5 bases, J shed 1 base, and the junction held 6 bases outside the gene matches. Germline V lookup: CDR1 MGHRA, CDR2 YSYEKL. The CDR3 extends over 15 amino acids. Here the CDR3 reads CASSDYRGANTEAFF. For the CDR3, the DNA is TGCGCCAGCAGCGACTACAGGGGGGCGAACACTGAAGCTTTCTTT.

There are many counts of this clonotype. The chain couples TRBV7-6 to TRBJ2-1, with no clear D. Trimming removed 0 bases at V and 6 bases at J, with 6 bases between. The CDR3 covers 13 residues. Germline CDR1 and CDR2: SGHVS and FNYEAQ. CDR3 loop: CASSLAETNEQFF. The CDR3 DNA follows: TGTGCCAGCAGCTTAGCCGAGACCAATGAGCAGTTCTTC.

There are a few counts of this clonotype. The V gene is TRBV12-3 or TRBV12-4, the J gene TRBJ2-6; D tentatively reads TRBD1 or TRBD2 (5 bases each). The CDR3 loop spans 19 amino acids. Trimming removed 6 bases at V and 0 bases at J, with 21 bases between. The CDR3 reads CASSHGGWPGSSGANVLTF. CDR3 bases: TGTGCCAGCAGCCATGGGGGATGGCCAGGGAGCTCTGGGGCCAACGTCCTGACTTTC.

This clonotype has a handful of counts. The chain has TRBV19 and TRBJ2-1; D is possibly TRBD2 (5 bases). Trimming pared 4 bases from V and 3 bases from J, leaving 10 bases between. The CDR3 covers 14 residues. Germline-derived CDR1 and CDR2 are LNHDA and SQIVND (reference sequence). CDR3 in amino acids: CASSNSVDYNEQFF. The CDR3 DNA follows: TGTGCCAGTAGTAATAGCGTGGACTACAATGAGCAGTTCTTC.

This chain joins TRBV18 and TRBJ2-3; 10 bases align to TRBD2. The germline V gene has CDR1 KGHSH and CDR2 LQKENI. This CDR3 contains 17 residues. Losses at the gene ends were 2 bases for V and 6 bases for J; bases not matched to a gene: 11. CDR3 region: CASSPGLAGDRGDTQYF. In DNA, the CDR3 is TGTGCCAGCTCACCAGGTCTAGCGGGAGACCGAGGCGATACGCAGTATTTT.